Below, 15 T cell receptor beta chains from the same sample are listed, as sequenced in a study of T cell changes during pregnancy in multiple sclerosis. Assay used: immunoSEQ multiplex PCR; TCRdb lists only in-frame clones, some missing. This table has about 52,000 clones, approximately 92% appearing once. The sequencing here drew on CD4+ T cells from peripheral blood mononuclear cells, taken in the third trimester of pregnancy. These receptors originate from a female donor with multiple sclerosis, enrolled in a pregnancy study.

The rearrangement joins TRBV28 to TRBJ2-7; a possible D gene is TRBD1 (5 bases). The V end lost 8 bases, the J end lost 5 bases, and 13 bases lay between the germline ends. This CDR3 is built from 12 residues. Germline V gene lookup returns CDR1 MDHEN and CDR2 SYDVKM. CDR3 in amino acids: CASGPGLDEQYF. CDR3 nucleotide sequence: TGTGCCAGCGGCCCAGGGTTGGACGAGCAGTACTTC.

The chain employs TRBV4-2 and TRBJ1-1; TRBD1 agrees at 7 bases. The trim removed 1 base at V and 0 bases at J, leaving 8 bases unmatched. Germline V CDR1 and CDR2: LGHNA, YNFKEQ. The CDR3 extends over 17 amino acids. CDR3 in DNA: TGTGCCAGCAGCCAAGCTTCCAGGGACAGCATGAACACTGAAGCTTTCTTT. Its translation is CASSQASRDSMNTEAFF.

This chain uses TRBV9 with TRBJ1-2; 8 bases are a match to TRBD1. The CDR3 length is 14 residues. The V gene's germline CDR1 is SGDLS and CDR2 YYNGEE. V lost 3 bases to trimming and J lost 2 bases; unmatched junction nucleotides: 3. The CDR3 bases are TGTGCCAGCAGCGCCTGGACAGGGAACTATGGCTACACCTTC. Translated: CASSAWTGNYGYTF.

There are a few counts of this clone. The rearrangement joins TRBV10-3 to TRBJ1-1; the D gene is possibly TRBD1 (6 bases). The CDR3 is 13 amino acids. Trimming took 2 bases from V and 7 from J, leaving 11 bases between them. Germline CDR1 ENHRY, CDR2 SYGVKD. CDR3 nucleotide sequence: TGTGCCATCAGTGAGGTCAGGGGTAATGAAGCTTTCTTT. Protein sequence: CAISEVRGNEAFF.

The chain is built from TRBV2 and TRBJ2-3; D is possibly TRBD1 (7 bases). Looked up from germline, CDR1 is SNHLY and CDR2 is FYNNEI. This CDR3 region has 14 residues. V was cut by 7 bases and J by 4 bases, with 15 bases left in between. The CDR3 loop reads CASKGQGGADTQYF. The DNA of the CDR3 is TGTGCCAGCAAGGGCCAGGGGGGCGCAGATACGCAGTATTTT.

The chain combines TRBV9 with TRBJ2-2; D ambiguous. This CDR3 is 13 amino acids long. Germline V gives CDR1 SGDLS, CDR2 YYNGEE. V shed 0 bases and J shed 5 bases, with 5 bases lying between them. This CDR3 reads CASSVGSTGELFF. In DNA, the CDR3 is TGTGCCAGCAGCGTAGGTAGTACCGGGGAGCTGTTTTTT. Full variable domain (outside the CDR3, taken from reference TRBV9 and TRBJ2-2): DSGVTQTPKHLITATGQRVTLRCSPRSGDLSVYWYQQSLDQGLQFLIQYYNGEERAKGNILERFSAQQFPDLHSELNLSSLELGDSALYFCASSVGSTGELFFGEGSRLTVL.

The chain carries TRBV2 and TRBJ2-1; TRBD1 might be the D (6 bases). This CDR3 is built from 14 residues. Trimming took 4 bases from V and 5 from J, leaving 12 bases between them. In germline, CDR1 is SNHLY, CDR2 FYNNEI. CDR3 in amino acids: CASSVRDIHNEQFF. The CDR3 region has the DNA TGTGCCAGCAGTGTAAGGGACATTCACAATGAGCAGTTCTTC. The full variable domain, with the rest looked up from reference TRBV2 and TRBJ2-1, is EPEVTQTPSHQVTQMGQEVILRCVPISNHLYFYWYRQILGQKVEFLVSFYNNEISEKSEIFDDQFSVERPDGSNFTLKIRSTKLEDSAMYFCASSVRDIHNEQFFGPGTRLTVL.

The CDR3 is CASSRRGVVTGELFF. DNA of the CDR3: TGTGCCAGCAGCCGGCGGGGGGTTGTTACCGGGGAGCTGTTTTTT. The gene calls are TRBV6-1 and TRBJ2-2; 8 bases are a match to TRBD2. Germline CDR1 reads MNHNS; CDR2 reads SASEGT. The CDR3 is 15 amino acids. V was clipped by 6 bases and J by 5 bases; unmatched bases: 8.

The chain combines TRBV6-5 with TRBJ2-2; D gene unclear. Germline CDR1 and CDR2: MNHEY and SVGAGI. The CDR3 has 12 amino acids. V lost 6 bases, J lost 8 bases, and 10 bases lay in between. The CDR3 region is CASSLLGGELFF. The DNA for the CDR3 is TGTGCCAGCAGCCTTCTAGGAGGGGAGCTGTTTTTT.

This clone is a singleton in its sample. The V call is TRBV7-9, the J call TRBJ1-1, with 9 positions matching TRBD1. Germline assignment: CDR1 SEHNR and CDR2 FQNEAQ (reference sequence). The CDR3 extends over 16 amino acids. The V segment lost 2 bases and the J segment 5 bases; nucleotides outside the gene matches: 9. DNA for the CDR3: TGTGCCAGCAGCTTATTGGACTGGACAGGGGATACTGAAGCTTTCTTT. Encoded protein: CASSLLDWTGDTEAFF.

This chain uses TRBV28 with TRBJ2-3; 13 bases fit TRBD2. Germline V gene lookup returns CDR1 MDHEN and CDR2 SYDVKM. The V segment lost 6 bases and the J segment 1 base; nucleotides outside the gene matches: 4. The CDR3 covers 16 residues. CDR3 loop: CASSSGTSGGTDTQYF. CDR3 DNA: TGTGCCAGCAGCTCAGGGACTAGCGGGGGCACAGATACGCAGTATTTT.

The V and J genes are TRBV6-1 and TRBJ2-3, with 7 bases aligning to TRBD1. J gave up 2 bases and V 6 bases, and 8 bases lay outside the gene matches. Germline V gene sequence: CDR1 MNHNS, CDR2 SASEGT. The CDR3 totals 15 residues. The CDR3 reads CASRVRDSSTDTQYF. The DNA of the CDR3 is TGTGCCAGCAGGGTTAGGGACAGCTCCACAGATACGCAGTATTTT.

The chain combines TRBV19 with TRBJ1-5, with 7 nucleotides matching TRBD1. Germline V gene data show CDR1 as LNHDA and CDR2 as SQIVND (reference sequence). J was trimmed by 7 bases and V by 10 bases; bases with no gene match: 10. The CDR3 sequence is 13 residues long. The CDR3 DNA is TGTGCCACCTCAACAGGGGTGCGCCAGCCCCAGCATTTT. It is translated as CATSTGVRQPQHF.

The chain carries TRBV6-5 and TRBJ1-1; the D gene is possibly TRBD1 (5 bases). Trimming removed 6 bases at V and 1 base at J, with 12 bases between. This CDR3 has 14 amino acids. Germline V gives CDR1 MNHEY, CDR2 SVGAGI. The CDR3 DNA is TGTGCCAGCAGACCCGGGACTTCGAACACTGAAGCTTTCTTT. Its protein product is CASRPGTSNTEAFF.

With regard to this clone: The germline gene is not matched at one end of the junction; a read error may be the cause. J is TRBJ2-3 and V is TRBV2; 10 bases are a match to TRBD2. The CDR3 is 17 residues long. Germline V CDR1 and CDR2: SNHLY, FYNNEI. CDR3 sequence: CASREASGGPSTDTQYF. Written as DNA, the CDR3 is TGTGCCAGCAGGGAAGCTAGCGGGGGCCCTAGCACAGATACGCAGTATTTT.